This T cell receptor (beta chain) originates from a study of shared clonotypes between healthy human individuals. Sequenced by immunoSEQ multiplex PCR; TCRdb stores in-frame clones only, minus some. The sample contains about 1,500,000 clones, roughly 97% of which appear only once. Study-wide points: Generation probabilities of non-shared clonotypes were lower (relative to those shared by all four donors).

The CDR3 is made up of 12 amino acids. Deletions cut 2 bases from V and 7 bases from J, with 6 bases between. CDR1 and CDR2 from the germline V gene are KGHSH and LQKENI. In the case of this clone: The antigen remains unidentified.

The receptor was isolated from a man aged 25-40 years in good health. Specimen: naive CD4+ T cells sorted from blood. The subset denotes: CD45RA+ positively selected. The V gene is TRBV18, the J gene TRBJ2-1; possibly TRBD2 for D (5 bases). The CDR3 DNA is TGTGCCAGCTCACCAGAGGGTAATGAGCAGTTCTTC. It is translated as CASSPEGNEQFF.